Presented here are 17 T cell receptor beta chains from one specimen sequenced in a study of beta chain features in type 1 diabetes. Broader study findings: Patients with Type 1 diabetes showed moderately but significantly shorter TCRB CDR3s in all four CD4+ subsets.

The antigens for these receptors are not known. Sequencing targeted expressed TCRB transcripts, as all isolated RNA had been reverse transcribed. The table came from immunoSEQ multiplex PCR; TCRdb's copy has only in-frame clones and leaves some out. The table shows over 200,000 clones, with about 11% occurring only once. The sample taken for sequencing was naive CD4+ T cells from blood. All receptors derive from a man aged 25-45 years with type 1 diabetes.

A few counts support this clone. V gene TRBV5-4 combines with J gene TRBJ1-1; 10 bases map to TRBD1. Germline V CDR1 and CDR2: SGHNT, YYREEE (reference sequence). Trimming at V came to 4 bases and at J to 3 bases, leaving 0 bases not matched to a gene. The CDR3 covers 13 residues. The CDR3 sequence: CASSGTGDTEAFF. The DNA of the CDR3 is TGTGCCAGCAGCGGGACAGGGGACACTGAAGCTTTCTTT.

The rearrangement uses TRBV25-1 and TRBJ1-2, with a possible D match to TRBD1 (5 bases). V dropped 2 bases and J dropped 4 bases, with 11 bases sitting between them. From germline, CDR1 is MGHDK and CDR2 SYGVNS. CDR3 size: 14 residues. The CDR3 DNA reads as TGTGCCAGCAGTGAAGACAGCTCCCTCTATGGCTACACCTTC. Translated: CASSEDSSLYGYTF.

The chain is built from TRBV5-6 and TRBJ2-1; 8 bases agree with TRBD1. V gave up 4 bases and J gave up 8 bases; unmatched junction bases: 5. The length of the CDR3 is 13 residues. Germline V gene sequence: CDR1 SGHDT, CDR2 YYEEEE. CDR3 in DNA: TGTGCCAGCAGCATCGACAGGGGACATGAGCAGTTCTTC. Its translation is CASSIDRGHEQFF.

This clone was recorded a few times. The rearrangement uses TRBV27 and TRBJ2-7; TRBD2 aligns across 9 bases. The ends lost 2 bases at V and 4 bases at J; junction bases unmatched: 6. The germline gives CDR1 MNHEY, CDR2 SMNVEV (reference sequence). The CDR3 has 15 residues. The CDR3 spells CASSLKGSGGYEQYF. DNA for the CDR3: TGTGCCAGCAGTTTAAAGGGTAGCGGGGGTTACGAGCAGTACTTC.

This clone has a handful of counts. The V gene is TRBV7-8, the J gene TRBJ2-2, with a weak D call TRBD2 (5 bases). Germline V gene lookup returns CDR1 SGHVS and CDR2 FQNEAQ. Trimming took off 5 bases at V and 7 bases at J, with 17 bases between the two ends. The CDR3 length is 15 residues. This CDR3 reads CASSPGGWDRGELFF. The DNA of the CDR3 is TGTGCCAGCAGCCCCGGCGGGTGGGATCGCGGGGAGCTGTTTTTT.

The chain recombines TRBV6-6 with TRBJ1-6, with a weak D call TRBD1 (5 bases). The CDR3 spans 15 residues. Germline assignment: CDR1 MNHNY and CDR2 SVGAGI (reference sequence). V was clipped by 2 bases and J by 4 bases, with 9 bases between them. CDR3 nucleotide sequence: TGTGCCAGCAGTTACGAAGGGGCATATAATTCACCCCTCCACTTT. It specifies CASSYEGAYNSPLHF.

The chain employs TRBV2 and TRBJ1-4; TRBD1 is a possible D gene (6 bases). The CDR3 length is 13 residues. Germline loops: CDR1 SNHLY, CDR2 FYNNEI. Trimming cost V 10 bases and J 7 bases, with 16 bases left between them. CDR3 coding DNA: TGTGCCACCAGGGAGCGGGGGCTTGAAAAACTGTTTTTT. Translating gives CATRERGLEKLFF. Full variable domain (outside the CDR3, taken from reference TRBV2 and TRBJ1-4): EPEVTQTPSHQVTQMGQEVILRCVPISNHLYFYWYRQILGQKVEFLVSFYNNEISEKSEIFDDQFSVERPDGSNFTLKIRSTKLEDSAMYFCATRERGLEKLFFGSGTQLSVL.

This clone turned up a few times. The gene calls are TRBV6-6 and TRBJ2-5; 12 nucleotides line up with TRBD2. The CDR3 is 16 residues long. The V and J ends lost 2 bases and 5 bases, in that order; junction bases with no gene match: 6. Per germline, CDR1 MNHNY and CDR2 SVGAGI (reference sequence). This CDR3 reads CASSYGLAGGPETQYF. The CDR3, as DNA: TGTGCCAGCAGTTACGGGCTAGCGGGGGGGCCGGAGACCCAGTACTTC.

V and J are TRBV5-1 and TRBJ2-3; 7 bases are a match to TRBD2. CDR3 length: 13 residues. Germline V CDR1 and CDR2: SGHRS, YFSETQ. V shed 3 bases and J 9 bases; nucleotides not matched to a gene: 7. In DNA form, the CDR3 reads TGCGCCAGCAGCTCCCTTGGGGGGGAGACGCAGTATTTT. It codes for CASSSLGGETQYF.

This clone was seen only a few times. V gene TRBV7-8 combines with J gene TRBJ1-4; 7 nucleotides match TRBD1. V was pared by 7 bases and J by 7 bases, with 15 bases of the junction left unmatched. The CDR3 runs 16 residues. Germline V CDR1 and CDR2: SGHVS, FQNEAQ. The CDR3 sequence: CASNPSSRQGGEKLFF. The CDR3 nucleotides read TGTGCCAGCAACCCGTCCTCGAGACAGGGTGGTGAAAAACTGTTTTTT.

As for this clone: At one end the junction does not follow the germline gene, possibly because of a read error. V gene TRBV12-5 combines with J gene TRBJ2-7, with D possibly TRBD1 on 6 matching bases. Germline V lookup: CDR1 LGHNT, CDR2 FRNRAP. The CDR3 covers 14 residues. The CDR3 is CASGPGTLPTNSRF. The CDR3, as DNA: TGTGCTAGTGGTCCCGGGACACTTCCTACAAACAGTAGGTTC.

This clone was observed a few times. This rearrangement joins TRBV4-3 to TRBJ1-2; 9 bases map to TRBD1. V dropped 1 base and J dropped 8; count of bases not matched to a gene: 8. CDR3 length: 15 amino acids. CDR1 LGHNA and CDR2 YSLEER come from the germline V gene. For the CDR3, the DNA is TGCGCCAGCAGCCAAGGCCCGGGACAGGGTCTCGGCTACACCTTC. Amino acids: CASSQGPGQGLGYTF.

This clone was seen a few times. The CDR3 region has the DNA TGTGCCAGTAGTAGGGGCCCGAACTATGGCTACACCTTC. It codes for CASSRGPNYGYTF. V and J are TRBV19 and TRBJ1-2; D is possibly TRBD1 (5 bases). This CDR3 is 13 amino acids long. Trimming pared 4 bases from V and 2 bases from J, leaving 8 bases between. Germline V gives CDR1 LNHDA, CDR2 SQIVND (reference sequence).

This clone came up a few times. The V gene is TRBV28, the J gene TRBJ2-1; 9 positions match TRBD2. V shed 7 bases, J shed 6 bases, and the junction held 7 bases outside the gene matches. The CDR3 loop spans 14 amino acids. The germline gives CDR1 MDHEN, CDR2 SYDVKM. CDR3: CASNSAGGPNEQFF. The DNA for the CDR3 is TGTGCCAGCAATTCCGCGGGGGGGCCCAATGAGCAGTTCTTC. The entire variable domain, with the rest obtained from reference TRBV28 and TRBJ2-1, is as follows: DVKVTQSSRYLVKRTGEKVFLECVQDMDHENMFWYRQDPGLGLRLIYFSYDVKMKEKGDIPEGYSVSREKKERFSLILESASTNQTSMYLCASNSAGGPNEQFFGPGTRLTVL.

This clone has more than one count but fewer than ten. The gene calls are TRBV7-2 and TRBJ2-1, with 10 positions matching TRBD2. Per the germline V gene, CDR1 is SGHTA and CDR2 is FQGNSA. The CDR3 is made up of 17 amino acids. V trimming: 5 bases; J trimming: 6 bases; junction bases outside the gene matches: 13. CDR3 sequence: CASSPIGMSSGGNEQFF. The CDR3, as DNA: TGTGCCAGCAGCCCTATCGGGATGTCTAGCGGGGGCAATGAGCAGTTCTTC.

Written as DNA, the CDR3 is TGTGCCAGCAGCCTCCAAGTCAGGGACGAGCAGTACTTC. It yields the protein CASSLQVRDEQYF. The V gene is TRBV4-2, the J gene TRBJ2-7; D possibly corresponds to TRBD1 (5 bases). The ends were cut back, 4 bases at V and 5 bases at J, with 12 bases in the middle. The CDR3 contains 13 residues. CDR1 LGHNA and CDR2 YNFKEQ come from the germline V gene.

This clone was seen more than once but under ten times. V is TRBV7-8 and J is TRBJ2-1; TRBD2 matches 7 bases. Germline V gives CDR1 SGHVS, CDR2 FQNEAQ. The CDR3 consists of 14 residues. Trimming removed 7 bases from V and 4 bases from J; junction bases left unmatched: 7. DNA of the CDR3: TGTGCCAGCACCTTTGGCGGGGGTTACAATGAGCAGTTCTTC. Its protein is CASTFGGGYNEQFF.